This entry lists 4 T cell receptor beta chains sequenced from one sample in a study of T cell repertoires in cytomegalovirus infection. TCRdb analysed the reads with MiXCR anew, one entry per CDR3 protein. In the table there are 250,000 to 300,000 distinct CDR3 sequences, more than 15% of which are singletons. The specimen sequenced was CD8+ T cells from PBMCs. These receptors all stem from a human donor in good health (CMV status not recorded). Some clones in this sample may be carry-over from other donors' samples.

In its sample, this clonotype was seen many times. This chain joins TRBV6-5 and TRBJ2-6, with TRBD1 identical over 7 bases. The CDR3 contains 17 residues. Germline CDR1 MNHEY, CDR2 SVGAGI. The J segment lost 0 bases and the V segment lost 6 bases, leaving 8 bases of the junction unmatched. The CDR3 DNA reads as TGTGCCAGCAGCCCCGGGACAGCATTCTCTGGGGCCAACGTCCTGACTTTC. It yields the protein CASSPGTAFSGANVLTF.

In its sample, this clonotype was seen a few times. The J gene is TRBJ1-1, the V gene TRBV11-2; unclear D gene. Per germline, CDR1 SGHAT and CDR2 FQNNGV. The germline V and J ends were trimmed by 1 base and 0 bases, with 18 bases remaining between them. The CDR3 contains 18 residues. The chain's CDR3 is CASSLGPLDEAVNTEAFF. The CDR3 coding sequence is TGTGCCAGCAGCTTAGGGCCTCTGGACGAAGCAGTGAACACTGAAGCTTTCTTT. Drawing the rest from reference TRBV11-2 and TRBJ1-1, the complete variable domain is EAGVAQSPRYKIIEKRQSVAFWCNPISGHATLYWYQQILGQGPKLLIQFQNNGVVDDSQLPKDRFSAERLKGVDSTLKIQPAKLEDSAVYLCASSLGPLDEAVNTEAFFGQGTRLTVV.

The table lists this clonotype with a few counts. The rearrangement links TRBV4-1 to TRBJ1-1, with D uncertain. The CDR3 is made up of 15 amino acids. Germline-derived CDR1 and CDR2 are MGHRA and YSYEKL. Between the trimmed V and J ends, which lost 2 bases and 2 bases, there was a span of 12 bases. CDR3: CASSQSLGLNTEAFF. The CDR3 nucleotides read TGCGCCAGCAGCCAAAGTCTCGGCCTTAACACTGAAGCTTTCTTT.

This clonotype turned up a few times. This sequence joins TRBV28 and TRBJ1-1; 7 bases match TRBD1. The J segment lost 3 bases and the V segment lost 2 bases, leaving 6 bases of the junction unmatched. The CDR3 has 15 amino acids. Germline V lookup: CDR1 MDHEN, CDR2 SYDVKM. This CDR3 reads CASSLRGRRDTEAFF. The CDR3 DNA is TGTGCCAGCAGTTTAAGGGGGCGCCGGGACACTGAAGCTTTCTTT.